The clone carrying this TCR beta chain was found many times. Its cognate antigen is unknown. Libraries for TCR beta were made by quantitative 5'-RACE with molecular barcodes. TCRdb analysed the 5' RACE reads with MiXCR anew, one entry per CDR3 protein. This sample has over 110,000 distinct CDR3 sequences, with 7% to 10% found just once. The CDR3 runs 14 residues. The V segment lost 3 bases and the J segment 2 bases; nucleotides outside the gene matches: 3. Per germline, CDR1 DFQATT and CDR2 SNEGSKA (reference sequence). This entry belongs to a study of CD8 T cells in ankylosing spondylitis. Regarding the study as a whole: Earlier reports found some motif variants in synovial fluid and blood in reactive arthritis. Within ankylosing spondylitis blood, a TCR beta motif made up of fewer than ten highly homologous variants appeared to be characteristic.

This TCR derives from a male donor with ankylosing spondylitis. What was sequenced was synovial fluid, either unsorted or a sorted T cell fraction (not recorded which). V usage is TRBV20-1 and J usage is TRBJ2-1; 8 bases agree with TRBD2. Here the CDR3 DNA reads TGCAGTGCTAGTGGCGGGAGGACCTACAATGAGCAGTTCTTC. Translating gives CSASGGRTYNEQFF.